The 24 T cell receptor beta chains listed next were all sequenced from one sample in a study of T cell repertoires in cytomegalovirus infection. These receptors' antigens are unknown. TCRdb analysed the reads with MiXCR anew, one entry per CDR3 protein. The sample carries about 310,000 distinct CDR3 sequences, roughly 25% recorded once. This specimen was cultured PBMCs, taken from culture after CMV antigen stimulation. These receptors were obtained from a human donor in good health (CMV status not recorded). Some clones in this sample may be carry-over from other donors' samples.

CDR3 sequence: CAWSVFGRGRVGYTF. The CDR3 DNA sequence: TGTGCCTGGAGTGTTTTCGGCAGGGGGAGAGTCGGCTACACCTTC. This sequence joins TRBV30 and TRBJ1-2; TRBD1 matches 7 bases. V shed 0 bases and J 8 bases; nucleotides not matched to a gene: 12. Germline loops: CDR1 GTSNPN, CDR2 SVGIG (reference sequence). This CDR3 comprises 15 residues.

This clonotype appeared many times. CDR3 protein: CASSLQGTGNTIYF. The CDR3 DNA reads TGTGCCAGCAGCTTGCAGGGAACTGGAAACACCATATATTTT. The rearrangement links TRBV11-2 to TRBJ1-3; D possibly corresponds to TRBD1 (5 bases). In germline, CDR1 is SGHAT, CDR2 FQNNGV. The V and J ends lost 3 bases and 2 bases respectively, with 8 bases between them. CDR3 length: 14 residues.

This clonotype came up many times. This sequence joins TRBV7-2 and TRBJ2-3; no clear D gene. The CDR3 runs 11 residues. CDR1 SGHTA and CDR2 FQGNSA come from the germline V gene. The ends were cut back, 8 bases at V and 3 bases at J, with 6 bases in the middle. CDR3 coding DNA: TGTGCCAGCGAGGTTACAGATACGCAGTATTTT. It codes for CASEVTDTQYF.

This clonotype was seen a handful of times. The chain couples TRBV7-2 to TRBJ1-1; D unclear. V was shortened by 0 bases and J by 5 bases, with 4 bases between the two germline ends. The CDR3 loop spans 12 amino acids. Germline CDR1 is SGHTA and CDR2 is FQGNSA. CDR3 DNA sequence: TGTGCCAGCAGCTTAGCGACGACTGAAGCTTTCTTT. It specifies CASSLATTEAFF.

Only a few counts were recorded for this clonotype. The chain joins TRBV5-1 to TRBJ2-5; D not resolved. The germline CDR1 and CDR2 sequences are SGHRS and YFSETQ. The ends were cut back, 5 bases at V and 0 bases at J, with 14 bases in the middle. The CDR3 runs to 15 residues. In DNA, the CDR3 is TGCGCCAGCAGTTCCCTCGTGTGGAACCAAGAGACCCAGTACTTC. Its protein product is CASSSLVWNQETQYF.

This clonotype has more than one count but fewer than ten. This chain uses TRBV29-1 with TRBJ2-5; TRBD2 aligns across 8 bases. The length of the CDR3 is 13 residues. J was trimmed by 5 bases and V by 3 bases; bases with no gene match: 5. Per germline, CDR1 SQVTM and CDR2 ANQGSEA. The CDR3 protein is CSVDGGDLETQYF. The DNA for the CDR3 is TGCAGCGTTGACGGGGGGGATTTGGAGACCCAGTACTTC.

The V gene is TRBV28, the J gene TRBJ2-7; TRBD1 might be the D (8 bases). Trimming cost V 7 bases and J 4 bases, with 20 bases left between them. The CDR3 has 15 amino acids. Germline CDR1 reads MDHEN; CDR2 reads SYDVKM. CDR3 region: CASTPPGQGGYEQYF. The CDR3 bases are TGTGCCAGCACCCCCCCCGGACAGGGAGGGTACGAGCAGTACTTC.

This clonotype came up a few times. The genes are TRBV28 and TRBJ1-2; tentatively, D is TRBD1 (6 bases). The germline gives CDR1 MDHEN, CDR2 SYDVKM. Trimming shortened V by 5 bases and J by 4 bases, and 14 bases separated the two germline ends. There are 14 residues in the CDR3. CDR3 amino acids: CASSPNRVGYGYTF. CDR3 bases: TGTGCCAGCAGTCCTAACAGGGTCGGCTATGGCTACACCTTC.

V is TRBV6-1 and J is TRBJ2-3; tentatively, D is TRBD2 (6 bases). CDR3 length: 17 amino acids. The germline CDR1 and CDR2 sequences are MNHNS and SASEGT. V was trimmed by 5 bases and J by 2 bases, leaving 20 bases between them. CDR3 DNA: TGTGCCAGCAGTCAGGAGGGCGGACGCTACGACACAGATACGCAGTATTTT. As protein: CASSQEGGRYDTDTQYF.

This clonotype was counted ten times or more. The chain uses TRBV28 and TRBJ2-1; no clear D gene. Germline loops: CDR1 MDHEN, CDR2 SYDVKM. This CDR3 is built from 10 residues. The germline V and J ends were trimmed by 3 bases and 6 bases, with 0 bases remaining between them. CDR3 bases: TGTGCCAGCAGTTTCAATGAGCAGTTCTTC. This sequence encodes CASSFNEQFF.

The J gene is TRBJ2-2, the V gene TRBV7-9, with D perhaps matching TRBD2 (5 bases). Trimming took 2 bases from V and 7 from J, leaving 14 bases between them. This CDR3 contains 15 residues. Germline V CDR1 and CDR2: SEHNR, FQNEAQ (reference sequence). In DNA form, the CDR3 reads TGTGCCAGCAGCTTAAAGCGGCTGGGGAGCGGGGAGCTGTTTTTT. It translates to CASSLKRLGSGELFF.

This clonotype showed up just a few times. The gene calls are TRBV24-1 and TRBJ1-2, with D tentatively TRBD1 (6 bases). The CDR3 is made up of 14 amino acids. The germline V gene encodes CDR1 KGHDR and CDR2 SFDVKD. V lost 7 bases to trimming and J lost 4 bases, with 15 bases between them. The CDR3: CATSDQGFTYGYTF. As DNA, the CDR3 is TGTGCCACCAGCGACCAGGGGTTTACCTATGGCTACACCTTC.

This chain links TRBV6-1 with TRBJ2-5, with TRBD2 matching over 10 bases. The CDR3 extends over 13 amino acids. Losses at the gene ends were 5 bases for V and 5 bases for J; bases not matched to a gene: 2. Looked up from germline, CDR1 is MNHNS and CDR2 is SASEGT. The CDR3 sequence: CASSPSGSETQYF. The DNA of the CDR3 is TGTGCCAGCAGTCCTAGCGGGAGTGAGACCCAGTACTTC.

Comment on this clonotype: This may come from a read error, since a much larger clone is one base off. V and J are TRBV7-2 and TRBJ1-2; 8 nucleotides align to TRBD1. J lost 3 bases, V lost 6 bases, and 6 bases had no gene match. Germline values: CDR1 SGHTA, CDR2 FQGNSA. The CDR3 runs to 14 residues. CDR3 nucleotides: TGTGCCAGCAGTTTTATGACAGGGGACTATGGCTACACCTTC. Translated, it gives CASSFMTGDYGYTF.

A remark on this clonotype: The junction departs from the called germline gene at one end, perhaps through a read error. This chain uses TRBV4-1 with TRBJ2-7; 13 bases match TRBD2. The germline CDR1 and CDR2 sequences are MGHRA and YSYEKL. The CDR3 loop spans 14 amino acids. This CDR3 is CASSPGLAGFEQYF. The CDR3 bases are TGTGCCAGCAGCCCGGGACTAGCGGGATTCGAGCAGTACTTC.

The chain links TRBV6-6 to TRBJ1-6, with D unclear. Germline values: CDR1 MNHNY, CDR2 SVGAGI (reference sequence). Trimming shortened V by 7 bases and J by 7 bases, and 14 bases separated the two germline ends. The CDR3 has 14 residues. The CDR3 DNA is TGTGCCAGCAACTTCGACATCCTCAATTCACCCCTCCACTTT. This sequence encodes CASNFDILNSPLHF.

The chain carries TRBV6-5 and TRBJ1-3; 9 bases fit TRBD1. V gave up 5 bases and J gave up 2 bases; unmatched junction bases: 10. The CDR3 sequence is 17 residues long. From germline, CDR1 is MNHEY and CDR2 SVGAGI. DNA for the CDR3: TGTGCCAGCAGTAGACGAATACAGGGGGCAACTGGAAACACCATATATTTT. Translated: CASSRRIQGATGNTIYF.

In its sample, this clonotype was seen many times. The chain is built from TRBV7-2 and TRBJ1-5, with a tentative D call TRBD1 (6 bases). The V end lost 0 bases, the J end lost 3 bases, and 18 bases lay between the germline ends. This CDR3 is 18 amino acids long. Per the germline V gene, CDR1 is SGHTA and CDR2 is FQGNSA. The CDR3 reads CASSLAGQISNDNQPQHF. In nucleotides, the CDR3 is TGTGCCAGCAGCTTAGCCGGACAGATCTCCAACGACAATCAGCCCCAGCATTTT.

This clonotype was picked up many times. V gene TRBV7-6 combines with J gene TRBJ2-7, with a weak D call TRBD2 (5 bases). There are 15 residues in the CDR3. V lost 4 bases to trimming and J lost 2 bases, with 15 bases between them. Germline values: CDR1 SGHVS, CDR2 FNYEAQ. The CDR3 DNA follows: TGTGCCAGCAGCTCAGACTCGCTCGGGACCTACGAGCAGTACTTC. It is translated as CASSSDSLGTYEQYF. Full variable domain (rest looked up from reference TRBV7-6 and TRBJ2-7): GAGVSQSPRYKVTKRGQDVALRCDPISGHVSLYWYRQALGQGPEFLTYFNYEAQQDKSGLPNDRFSAERPEGSISTLTIQRTEQRDSAMYRCASSSDSLGTYEQYFGPGTRLTVT.

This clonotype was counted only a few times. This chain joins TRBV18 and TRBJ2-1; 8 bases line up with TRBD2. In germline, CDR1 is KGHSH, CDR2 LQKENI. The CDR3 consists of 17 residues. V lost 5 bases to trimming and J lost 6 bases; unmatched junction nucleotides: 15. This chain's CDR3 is CASSSNPPGLGSNEQFF. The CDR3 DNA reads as TGTGCCAGCTCATCCAATCCCCCGGGACTAGGCTCCAATGAGCAGTTCTTC.

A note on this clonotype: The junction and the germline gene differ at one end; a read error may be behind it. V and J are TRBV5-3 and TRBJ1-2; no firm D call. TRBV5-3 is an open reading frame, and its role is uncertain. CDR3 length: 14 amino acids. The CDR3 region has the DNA TGTGCCAGCACGGGAAGGATCCAAATTTATGACTACACCTTC. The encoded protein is CASTGRIQIYDYTF.

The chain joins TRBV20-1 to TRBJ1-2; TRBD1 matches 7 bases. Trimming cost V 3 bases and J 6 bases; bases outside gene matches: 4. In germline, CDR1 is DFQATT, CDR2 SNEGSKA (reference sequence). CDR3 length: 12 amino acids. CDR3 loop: CSARGQLNGYTF. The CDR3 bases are TGCAGTGCTAGGGGACAGCTTAATGGCTACACCTTC.

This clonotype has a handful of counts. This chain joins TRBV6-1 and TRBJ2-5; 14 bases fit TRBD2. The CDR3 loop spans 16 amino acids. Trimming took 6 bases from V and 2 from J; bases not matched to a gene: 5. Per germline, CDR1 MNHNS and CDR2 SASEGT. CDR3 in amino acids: CASRRTSGRLQETQYF. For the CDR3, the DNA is TGTGCCAGCAGACGGACTAGCGGGAGGCTACAAGAGACCCAGTACTTC.

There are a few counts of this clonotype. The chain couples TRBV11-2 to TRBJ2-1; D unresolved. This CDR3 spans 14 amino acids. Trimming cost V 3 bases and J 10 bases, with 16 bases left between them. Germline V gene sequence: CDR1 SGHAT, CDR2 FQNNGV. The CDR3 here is CASSFGNLGKEQFF. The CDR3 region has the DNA TGTGCCAGCAGCTTTGGGAACCTCGGCAAGGAGCAGTTCTTC.